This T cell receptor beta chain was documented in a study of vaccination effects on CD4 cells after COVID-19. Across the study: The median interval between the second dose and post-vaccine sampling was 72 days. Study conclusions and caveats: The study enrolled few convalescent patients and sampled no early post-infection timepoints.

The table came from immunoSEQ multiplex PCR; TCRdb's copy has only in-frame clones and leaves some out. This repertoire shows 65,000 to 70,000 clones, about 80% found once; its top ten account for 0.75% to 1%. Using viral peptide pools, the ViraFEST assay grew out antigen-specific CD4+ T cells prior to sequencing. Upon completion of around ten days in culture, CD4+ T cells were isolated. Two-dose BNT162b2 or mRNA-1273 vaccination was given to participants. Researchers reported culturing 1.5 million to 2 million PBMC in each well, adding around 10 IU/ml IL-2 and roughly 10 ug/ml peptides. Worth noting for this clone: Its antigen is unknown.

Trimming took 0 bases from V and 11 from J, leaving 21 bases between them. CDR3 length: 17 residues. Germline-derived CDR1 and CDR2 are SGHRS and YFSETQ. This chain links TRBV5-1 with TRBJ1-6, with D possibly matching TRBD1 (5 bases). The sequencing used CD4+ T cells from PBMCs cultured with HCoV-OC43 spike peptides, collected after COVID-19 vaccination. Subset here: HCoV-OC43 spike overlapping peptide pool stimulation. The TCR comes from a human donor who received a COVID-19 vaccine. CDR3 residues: CASSLAEAGSLEAPLHF. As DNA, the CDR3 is TGCGCCAGCAGCTTGGCCGAGGCAGGGTCGTTGGAGGCACCCCTCCACTTT.